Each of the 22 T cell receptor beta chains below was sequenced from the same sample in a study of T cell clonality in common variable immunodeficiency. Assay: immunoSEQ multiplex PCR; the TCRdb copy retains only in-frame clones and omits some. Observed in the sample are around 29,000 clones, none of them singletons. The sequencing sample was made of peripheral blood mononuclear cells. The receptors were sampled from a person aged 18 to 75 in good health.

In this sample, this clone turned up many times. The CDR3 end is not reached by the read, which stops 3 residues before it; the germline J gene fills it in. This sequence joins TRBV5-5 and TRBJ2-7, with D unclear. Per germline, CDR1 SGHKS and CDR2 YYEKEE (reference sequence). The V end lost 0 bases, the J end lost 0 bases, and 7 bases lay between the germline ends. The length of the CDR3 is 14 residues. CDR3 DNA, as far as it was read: TGTGCCAGCAGCTTGGTGCTAAGCTCCTACGAG. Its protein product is CASSLVLSSYE. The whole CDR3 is CASSLVLSSYEQYF.

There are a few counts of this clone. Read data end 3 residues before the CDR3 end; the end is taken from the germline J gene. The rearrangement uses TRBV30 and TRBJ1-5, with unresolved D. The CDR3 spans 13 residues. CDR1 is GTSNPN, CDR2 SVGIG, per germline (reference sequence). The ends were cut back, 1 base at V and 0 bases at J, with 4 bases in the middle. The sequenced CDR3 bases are TGTGCCTGGAGTGCAGGTAGCAATCAGCCC. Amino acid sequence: CAWSAGSNQP. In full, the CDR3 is CAWSAGSNQPQHF.

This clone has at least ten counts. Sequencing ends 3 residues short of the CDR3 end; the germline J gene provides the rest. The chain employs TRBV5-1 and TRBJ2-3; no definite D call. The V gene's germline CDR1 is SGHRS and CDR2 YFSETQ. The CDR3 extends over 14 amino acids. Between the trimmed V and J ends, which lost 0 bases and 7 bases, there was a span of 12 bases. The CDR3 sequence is CASSLAARANTQYF. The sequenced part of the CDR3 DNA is TGCGCCAGCAGCTTGGCCGCCCGAGCGAATACG.

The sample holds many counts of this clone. The CDR3 here is CASSLGTAYGYTF. Partial CDR3 DNA: TGTGCCAGCAGCTTAGGGACAGCCTATGGC. The chain has TRBV7-8 and TRBJ1-2; a possible D gene is TRBD1 (6 bases). Read sequence stops 3 residues before the CDR3 end, and the germline J gene provides the missing end. This CDR3 region has 13 residues. V gave up 1 base and J gave up 4 bases, with 7 bases separating them. Per germline, CDR1 SGHVS and CDR2 FQNEAQ.

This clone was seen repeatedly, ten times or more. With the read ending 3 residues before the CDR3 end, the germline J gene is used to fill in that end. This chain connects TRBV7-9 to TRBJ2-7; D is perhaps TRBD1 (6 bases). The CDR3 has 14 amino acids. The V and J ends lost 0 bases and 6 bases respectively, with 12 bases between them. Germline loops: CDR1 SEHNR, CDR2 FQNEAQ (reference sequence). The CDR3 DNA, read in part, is TGTGCCAGCAGCTTAGCTAGGGGCAGGGGCGAG. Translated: CASSLARGRGE. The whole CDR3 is CASSLARGRGEQYF.

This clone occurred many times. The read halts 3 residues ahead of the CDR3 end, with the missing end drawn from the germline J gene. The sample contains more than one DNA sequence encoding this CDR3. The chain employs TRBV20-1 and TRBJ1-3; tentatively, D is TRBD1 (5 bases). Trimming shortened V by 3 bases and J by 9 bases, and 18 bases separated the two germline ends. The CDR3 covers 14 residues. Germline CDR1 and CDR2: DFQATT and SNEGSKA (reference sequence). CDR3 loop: CSARGPGDLGTIYF. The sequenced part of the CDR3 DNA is TGCAGTGCTAGGGGGCCAGGCGACCTGGGCACC.

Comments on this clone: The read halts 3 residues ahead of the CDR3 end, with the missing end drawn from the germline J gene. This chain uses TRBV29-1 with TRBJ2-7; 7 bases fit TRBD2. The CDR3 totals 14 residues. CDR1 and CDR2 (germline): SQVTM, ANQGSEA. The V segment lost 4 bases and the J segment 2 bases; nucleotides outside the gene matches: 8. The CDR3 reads CSVGGASGTYEQYF. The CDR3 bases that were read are TGCAGCGTTGGTGGGGCTAGCGGCACCTACGAG.

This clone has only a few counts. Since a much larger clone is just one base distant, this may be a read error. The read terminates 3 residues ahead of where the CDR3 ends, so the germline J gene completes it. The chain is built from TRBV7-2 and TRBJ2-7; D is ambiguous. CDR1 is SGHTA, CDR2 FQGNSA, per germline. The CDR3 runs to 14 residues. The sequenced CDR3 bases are TGTGCCCGCAGCGCGCCGATTCTTTACTACGAG. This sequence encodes CARSAPILYYE. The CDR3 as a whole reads CARSAPILYYEQYF.

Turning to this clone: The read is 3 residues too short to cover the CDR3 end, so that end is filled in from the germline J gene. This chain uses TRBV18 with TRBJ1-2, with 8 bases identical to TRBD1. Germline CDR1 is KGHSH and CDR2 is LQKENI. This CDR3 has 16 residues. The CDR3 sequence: CASSPRAGGATHDYTF. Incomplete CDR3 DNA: TGTGCCAGCTCACCACGAGCAGGGGGCGCAACCCACGAC.

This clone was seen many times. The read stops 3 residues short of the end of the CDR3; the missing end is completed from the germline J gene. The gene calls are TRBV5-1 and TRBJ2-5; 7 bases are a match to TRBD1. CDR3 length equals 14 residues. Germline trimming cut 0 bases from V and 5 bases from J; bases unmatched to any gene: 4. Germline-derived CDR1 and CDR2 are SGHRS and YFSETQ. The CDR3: CASSLVGRGETQYF. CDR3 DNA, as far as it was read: TGCGCCAGCAGCTTGGTAGGCAGGGGGGAGACC.

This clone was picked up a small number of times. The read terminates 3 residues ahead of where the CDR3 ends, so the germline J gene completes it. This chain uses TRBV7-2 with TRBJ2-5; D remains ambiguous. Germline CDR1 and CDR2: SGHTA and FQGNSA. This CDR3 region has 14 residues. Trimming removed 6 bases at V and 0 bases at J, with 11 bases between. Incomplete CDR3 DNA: TGTGCCAGCAGGAGAGACTCTTACCAAGAGACC. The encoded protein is CASRRDSYQET. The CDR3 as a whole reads CASRRDSYQETQYF.

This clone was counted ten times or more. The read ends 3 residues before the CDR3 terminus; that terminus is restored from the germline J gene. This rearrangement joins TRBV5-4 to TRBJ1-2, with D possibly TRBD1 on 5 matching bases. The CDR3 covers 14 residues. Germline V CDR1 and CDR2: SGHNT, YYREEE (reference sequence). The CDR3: CASSLVMLQTDYTF. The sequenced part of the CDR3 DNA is TGTGCCAGCAGCTTGGTCATGTTACAGACAGAC.

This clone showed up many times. This CDR3 is CASTMARGSTDTQYF. The sequenced CDR3 bases are TGTGCCAGCACCATGGCGCGGGGTAGCACAGATACG. This chain links TRBV5-4 with TRBJ2-3; D perhaps matches TRBD2 (6 bases). Read coverage stops 3 residues before the CDR3 terminus; the germline J gene supplies the remainder. The CDR3 contains 15 residues. The ends were cut back, 6 bases at V and 0 bases at J, with 14 bases in the middle. The germline gives CDR1 SGHNT, CDR2 YYREEE (reference sequence).

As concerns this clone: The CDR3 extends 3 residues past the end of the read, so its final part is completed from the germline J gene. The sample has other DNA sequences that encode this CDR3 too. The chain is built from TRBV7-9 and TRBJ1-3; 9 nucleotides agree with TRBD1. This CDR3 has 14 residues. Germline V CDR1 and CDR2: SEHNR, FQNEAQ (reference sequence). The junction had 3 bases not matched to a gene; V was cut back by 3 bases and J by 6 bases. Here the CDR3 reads CASSLWTGANTIYF. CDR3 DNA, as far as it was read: TGTGCCAGCAGCTTGTGGACAGGGGCAAACACC.

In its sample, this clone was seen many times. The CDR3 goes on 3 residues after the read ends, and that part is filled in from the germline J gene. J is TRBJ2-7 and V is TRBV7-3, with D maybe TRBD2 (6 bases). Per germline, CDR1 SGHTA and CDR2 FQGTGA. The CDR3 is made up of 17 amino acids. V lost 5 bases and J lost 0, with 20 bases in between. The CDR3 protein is CASSKARDFQDSYEQYF. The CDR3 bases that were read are TGTGCCAGCAGCAAAGCTCGGGACTTTCAAGACTCCTACGAG.

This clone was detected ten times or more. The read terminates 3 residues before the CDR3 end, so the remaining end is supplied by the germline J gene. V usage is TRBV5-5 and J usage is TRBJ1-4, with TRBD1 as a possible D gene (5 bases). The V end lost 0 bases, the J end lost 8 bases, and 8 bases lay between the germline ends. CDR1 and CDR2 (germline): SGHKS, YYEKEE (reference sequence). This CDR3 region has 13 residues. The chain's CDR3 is CASSLAGSEKLFF. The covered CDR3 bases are TGTGCCAGCAGCTTGGCAGGGTCGGAAAAA.

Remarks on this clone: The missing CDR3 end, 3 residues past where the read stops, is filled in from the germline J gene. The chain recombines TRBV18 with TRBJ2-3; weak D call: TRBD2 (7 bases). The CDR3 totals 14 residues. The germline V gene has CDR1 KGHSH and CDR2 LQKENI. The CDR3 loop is CASSGGGHGETQYF. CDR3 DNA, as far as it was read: TGTGCCAGCTCAGGCGGGGGCCACGGAGAGACG.

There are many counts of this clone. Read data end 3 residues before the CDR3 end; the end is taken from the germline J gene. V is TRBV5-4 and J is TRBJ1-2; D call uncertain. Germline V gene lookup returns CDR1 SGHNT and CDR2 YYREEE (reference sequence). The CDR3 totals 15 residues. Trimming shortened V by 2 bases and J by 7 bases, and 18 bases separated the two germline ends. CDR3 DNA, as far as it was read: TGTGCCAGCAGCTTTACTTCATACGACTTGTCTGGC. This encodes CASSFTSYDLSG. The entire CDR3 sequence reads CASSFTSYDLSGYTF.

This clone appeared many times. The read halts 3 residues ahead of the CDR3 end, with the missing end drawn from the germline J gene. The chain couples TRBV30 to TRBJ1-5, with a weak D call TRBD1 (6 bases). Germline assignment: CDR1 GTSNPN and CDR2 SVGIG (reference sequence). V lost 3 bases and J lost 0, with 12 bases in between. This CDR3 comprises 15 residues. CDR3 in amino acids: CAWSTGGYSNQPQHF. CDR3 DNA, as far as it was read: TGTGCCTGGAGCACGGGGGGCTATAGCAATCAGCCC.

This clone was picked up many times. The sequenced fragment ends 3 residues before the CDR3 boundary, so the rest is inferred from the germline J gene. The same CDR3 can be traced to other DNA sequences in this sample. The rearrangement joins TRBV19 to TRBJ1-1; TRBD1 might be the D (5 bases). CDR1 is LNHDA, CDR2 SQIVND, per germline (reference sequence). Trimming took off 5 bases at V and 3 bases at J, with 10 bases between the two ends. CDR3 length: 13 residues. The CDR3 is CASSADRDTEAFF. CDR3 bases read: TGTGCCAGTAGTGCCGACAGAGACACTGAA.

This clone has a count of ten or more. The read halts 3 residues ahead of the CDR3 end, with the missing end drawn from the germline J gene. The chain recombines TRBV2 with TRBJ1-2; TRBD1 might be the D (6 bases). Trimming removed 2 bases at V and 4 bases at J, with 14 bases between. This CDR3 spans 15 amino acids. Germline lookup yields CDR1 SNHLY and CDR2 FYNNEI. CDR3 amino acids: CASSELGGGIYGYTF. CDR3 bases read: TGTGCCAGCAGTGAACTTGGTGGGGGCATCTATGGC.

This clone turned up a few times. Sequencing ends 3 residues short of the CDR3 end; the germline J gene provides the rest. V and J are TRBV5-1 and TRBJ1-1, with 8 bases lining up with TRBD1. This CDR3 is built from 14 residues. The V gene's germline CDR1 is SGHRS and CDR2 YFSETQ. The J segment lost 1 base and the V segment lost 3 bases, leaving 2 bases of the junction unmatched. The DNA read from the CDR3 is TGCGCCAGCAGCTCCACAGGGGGGAACACTGAA. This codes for CASSSTGGNTE. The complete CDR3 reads CASSSTGGNTEAFF.